This T cell receptor beta chain emerged from a study of long-term antiretroviral therapy in people with HIV (dated by TCRdb to 2022 to 2024). Study-level background: The earliest samples were collected roughly a decade before the 2015 WHO recommendation for immediate ART, at a time when ART was usually postponed until CD4 counts fell. From 25 to 30 adults with confirmed HIV infection, the cohort provided some 200 cryopreserved PBMC samples, gathered serially across a mean of approximately six years (range 1-12). No cross-contamination during QIAcube processing was seen in test extractions of a monoclonal T-cell line run alongside a few dozen polyclonal samples. A retrospective serial study tested whether changes in peripheral blood TRB repertoire composition and diversity were associated with ART initiation and durable HIV suppression. Of the roughly 30 participants with HIV, about a dozen were female.

Only one count was recorded for this clone. Its specific antigen is unknown. Per-nucleotide qualities are absent, and no much larger clonotype sits a single base away. The CDR3 runs 18 amino acids, cysteine and phenylalanine included. Only the CDR3 DNA stays, 54 bases, in frame from base 1. The germline V end is reduced by 6 bases and the J end by 4 bases; junction bases left unmatched: 17. The germline V gene supplies CDR1 ENHRY and CDR2 SYGVKD. Sequencing of the TRB variable region was done with the immunoSEQ hsTCRB v3.0 assay at survey level resolution. A depth of roughly 35,000-55,000 T-cell genomes per sample was targeted for TRB sequencing. Pooled TRB libraries were sequenced on an Illumina MiSeq with a v3 150-cycle kit. The authors processed their data as follows. Analysis of repertoires was carried out in R inside a reproducible Nextflow workflow spanning QC, data transformation and analysis. LymphoSeq2, an R package for exploring AIRR-Seq data, was used to implement the custom analyses. A few samples yielding fewer than 5000 total TRB sequences were excluded, leaving over 150 analyzed HIV repertoires. Of the approximately 190 retained HIV repertoires, almost 60 were collected before and around 130 after ART initiation. Repertoires were downsampled to 5000 TRB nucleotide sequences, with summary statistics averaged over 100 downsampling iterations. TRB sequences were retained for analysis only if CDR3 regions of at least seven amino acids were present. Two measures captured diversity: a Shannon entropy-derived clonality score and the Gini coefficient. In repertoire networks, the top 5000 CDR3 amino acid sequences were linked whenever an edit distance of one separated two sequences. For TRB CDR3 amino acid sequences, antigen specificity groups and MHC restriction were predicted with GLIPH2. Known CMV, EBV, HIV or tissue antigen associations were flagged by matching CDR3 amino acid sequences against VDJdb and McPAS-TCR. Pre-ART, post-ART and control groups were compared with Wilcoxon signed-rank tests and Holm-Bonferroni correction. The immuneACCESS repertoire file appears here via TCRdb, limited to in-frame rearrangements. These files lack a portion of the clones; in checked studies, under half of the deficit traces to unresolved V genes, and the cause of the others is not known. V, J and clone size are taken as reported in that table, and D and trimming were inferred from the DNA itself. The sample table lists around 4,800 clones, around 90% of them with a count of one. 5% to 6.5% of the sample lies in the top ten.

Inclusion was restricted to participants for whom at least one PBMC sample before ART initiation and at least two post-ART samples were available. Treatment was received in the United States of America by all participants with HIV. Cryopreserved samples of 1-10 million PBMC were thawed and washed before DNA extraction. At the time of the earliest PBMC sample for each participant with HIV, ages ranged from about 23 to 60 years. PBMC samples from each participant spanned 1-4 timepoints before ART initiation and 2-8 timepoints after ART initiation, with a median of 7 samples. For every participant, serial HIV viral load, CD4+ T-cell count, ART history and demographic data were obtained. Genomic DNA was extracted from unsorted PBMC with a Qiagen kit on a QIAcube, processed in batches of 12 samples. Overall study results and their limits: Compared with controls, HIV repertoires had narrower CDR3 length ranges, and the network structure pointed to an antigen-experienced repertoire that shifted only slightly toward naive after ART. No data were available on ART adherence, viral resistance or therapy changes, limiting inferences about post-ART repertoire changes. Because pre-ART samples had limited cell numbers, unsorted PBMC were profiled rather than sorted CD4+ and CD8+ T cells. Since PBMC availability was limited, sequencing covered only the TCR beta chain, with no alpha chain pairing. Expanded TRB clones identified before ART initiation dominated the repertoire at all time points, although this dominance fluctuated and declined in many PLHIV after ART. Samples dated from the mid-2000s to the late 2010s, and the ART regimens used may be less effective than current ones. Starting ART was linked to a significant rise in TRB diversity, yet even after long-term ART the diversity remained significantly lower than in transplant donor controls.

The source is a woman aged 45-65 years with HIV. The sequencing used unsorted PBMCs, collected 1.3 years after starting antiretroviral therapy. Here the chain combines TRBV10-3 and TRBJ1-5; TRBD1 aligns with 8 central bases. CDR3 reads: CAISAHFGQGLTNQPQHF. The DNA sequence is TGTGCCATCAGCGCGCATTTCGGACAGGGCTTGACTAATCAGCCCCAGCATTTT.